These 25 T cell receptor beta chains originate from one sample sequenced in a study of shared clonotypes between healthy human individuals. This table comes from immunoSEQ multiplex PCR, and its TCRdb copy is limited to in-frame clones, with some not included. The data show under 550,000 clones, 90% to 96% seen once. Sequenced material: naive CD4+ T cells sorted from blood. Indicated subset: CD45RA+ positively selected. The receptors were sampled from a woman in her twenties or thirties in good health.

J is TRBJ2-1 and V is TRBV7-2, with D tentatively TRBD2 (5 bases). This CDR3 contains 14 residues. Per germline, CDR1 SGHTA and CDR2 FQGNSA. Deletions cut 5 bases from V and 3 bases from J, with 11 bases between. The CDR3 DNA is TGTGCCAGCAGCCCTACGGGGAACTACAATGAGCAGTTCTTC. Its protein product is CASSPTGNYNEQFF.

The rearrangement uses TRBV5-1 and TRBJ1-5; D might be TRBD1 (5 bases). This CDR3 is 16 amino acids long. CDR1 is SGHRS and CDR2 is YFSETQ in the germline V gene. V was clipped by 0 bases and J by 1 base, with 11 bases between them. For the CDR3, the DNA is TGCGCCAGCAGCTTGGACGGGGGTCGAAGCAATCAGCCCCAGCATTTT. Translated: CASSLDGGRSNQPQHF.

The J gene is TRBJ2-7, the V gene TRBV28; 7 nucleotides agree with TRBD2. Germline CDR1 MDHEN, CDR2 SYDVKM. The CDR3 runs to 14 residues. V was clipped by 6 bases and J by 2 bases; unmatched bases: 7. CDR3 coding DNA: TGTGCCAGCAGAGAGGCTAGCGGAACCTACGAGCAGTACTTC. The encoded protein is CASREASGTYEQYF.

V gene TRBV28 combines with J gene TRBJ2-1; D is ambiguous. V was clipped by 8 bases and J by 8 bases, with 16 bases between them. Per germline, CDR1 MDHEN and CDR2 SYDVKM. CDR3 length: 13 amino acids. The CDR3 DNA is TGTGCCAGCCGAGACACAAATATGCATGAGCAGTTCTTC. Protein sequence: CASRDTNMHEQFF.

The V gene is TRBV13, the J gene TRBJ2-5; D is possibly TRBD1 or TRBD2 (5 bases each). Germline CDR1 and CDR2: PRHDT and FYEKMQ (reference sequence). The CDR3 spans 15 residues. V was clipped by 5 bases and J by 5 bases, with 18 bases between them. The chain's CDR3 is CASSLRGSSRETQYF. The CDR3, as DNA: TGTGCCAGCAGCCTACGGGGCTCAAGTCGGGAGACCCAGTACTTC.

This clone was seen just once. The chain is built from TRBV28 and TRBJ2-5; maybe TRBD1 (6 bases). The CDR3 totals 14 residues. V gave up 10 bases and J gave up 4 bases, with 19 bases separating them. Germline V lookup: CDR1 MDHEN, CDR2 SYDVKM. The CDR3 DNA follows: TGTGCCACCCTACAGGGCAGCGGTGGAGAGACCCAGTACTTC. Translated: CATLQGSGGETQYF.

The chain employs TRBV5-1 and TRBJ2-5, with D perhaps given as TRBD1 or TRBD2 (6 bases each). CDR1 is SGHRS, CDR2 YFSETQ, per germline. V dropped 4 bases and J dropped 5 bases, with 12 bases sitting between them. The CDR3 is made up of 13 amino acids. The CDR3: CASSGRGLETQYF. CDR3 coding DNA: TGCGCCAGCAGCGGTCGGGGGCTGGAGACCCAGTACTTC.

Notes on this clone: The same CDR3 also results from other DNA sequences found in this sample. The chain uses TRBV5-1 and TRBJ2-3; the match to TRBD1 covers 7 bases. J lost 0 bases, V lost 1 base, and 2 bases had no gene match. The V gene's germline CDR1 is SGHRS and CDR2 YFSETQ. This CDR3 contains 15 residues. DNA for the CDR3: TGCGCCAGCAGCTTGACAGGGGCTAGCACAGATACGCAGTATTTT. Encoded protein: CASSLTGASTDTQYF.

The chain combines TRBV18 with TRBJ2-6; D possibly corresponds to TRBD2 (5 bases). Germline values: CDR1 KGHSH, CDR2 LQKENI. There are 17 residues in the CDR3. Trimming shortened V by 0 bases and J by 2 bases, and 11 bases separated the two germline ends. The CDR3 loop reads CASSPPRVVAGANVLTF. As DNA, the CDR3 is TGTGCCAGCTCACCACCGAGGGTGGTGGCTGGGGCCAACGTCCTGACTTTC.

V and J are TRBV5-1 and TRBJ1-4; a possible D gene is TRBD1 (5 bases). Deletions cut 0 bases from V and 10 bases from J, with 19 bases between. CDR1 is SGHRS, CDR2 YFSETQ, per germline. This CDR3 is 16 amino acids long. CDR3 coding DNA: TGCGCCAGCAGCTTGGCCTTAGGTACTGGGGCGAGAAAACTGTTTTTT. Translating it yields CASSLALGTGARKLFF.

The chain has TRBV5-1 and TRBJ2-5, with TRBD1 matching 11 bases. CDR3 length equals 14 residues. Trimming removed 4 bases from V and 4 bases from J; junction bases left unmatched: 3. From germline, CDR1 is SGHRS and CDR2 YFSETQ. CDR3 loop: CASSEGQGGETQYF. CDR3 bases: TGCGCCAGCAGCGAGGGACAGGGGGGAGAGACCCAGTACTTC. Looking up the rest from reference TRBV5-1 and TRBJ2-5 gives the full variable domain: KAGVTQTPRYLIKTRGQQVTLSCSPISGHRSVSWYQQTPGQGLQFLFEYFSETQRNKGNFPGRFSGRQFSNSRSEMNVSTLELGDSALYLCASSEGQGGETQYFGPGTRLLVL.

The chain combines TRBV6-5 with TRBJ2-5; D is perhaps TRBD1 (6 bases). CDR1 MNHEY and CDR2 SVGAGI come from the germline V gene. Trimming removed 2 bases at V and 2 bases at J, with 15 bases between. The CDR3 spans 16 residues. The chain's CDR3 is CASSYRGQFLQETQYF. DNA for the CDR3: TGTGCCAGCAGTTACCGAGGACAGTTCCTTCAAGAGACCCAGTACTTC.

This chain uses TRBV19 with TRBJ1-5, with 10 bases lining up with TRBD1. The V segment lost 4 bases and the J segment 3 bases; nucleotides outside the gene matches: 3. Looked up from germline, CDR1 is LNHDA and CDR2 is SQIVND (reference sequence). The CDR3 extends over 15 amino acids. The CDR3 DNA reads as TGTGCCAGTAGTAGAGGGACAGGGGACAATCAGCCCCAGCATTTT. Translated: CASSRGTGDNQPQHF.

This chain uses TRBV6-4 with TRBJ1-1; D gene unclear. The V end was cut by 2 bases, the J end by 11 bases, with 12 bases between. The CDR3 runs to 12 residues. Looked up from germline, CDR1 is MRHNA and CDR2 is SNTAGT. CDR3 DNA: TGTGCCAGCAGTGACACTCGGGGTGGCGCTTTCTTT. This gives the protein CASSDTRGGAFF.

This clone appeared a single time. The chain uses TRBV2 and TRBJ2-1; D is uncertain. This CDR3 region has 14 residues. V was cut by 6 bases and J by 4 bases, with 13 bases left in between. Per germline, CDR1 SNHLY and CDR2 FYNNEI. The CDR3 DNA reads as TGTGCCAGCAGAGCCAGCCTACGATACAATGAGCAGTTCTTC. Translated: CASRASLRYNEQFF.

The chain carries TRBV2 and TRBJ2-1; D is possibly TRBD2 (6 bases). Trimming cost V 7 bases and J 0 bases, with 13 bases left between them. This CDR3 region has 15 residues. Germline V lookup: CDR1 SNHLY, CDR2 FYNNEI. This chain's CDR3 is CASTNRGFSYNEQFF. The CDR3 nucleotides are TGTGCCAGCACGAATCGGGGGTTCTCCTACAATGAGCAGTTCTTC.

The chain employs TRBV6-6 and TRBJ2-3; no reliable D call. This CDR3 is built from 12 residues. Germline CDR1 and CDR2: MNHNY and SVGAGI (reference sequence). Trimming removed 9 bases at V and 4 bases at J, with 11 bases between. The CDR3 loop reads CASSDAADTQYF. DNA for the CDR3: TGTGCCAGTTCCGACGCAGCAGATACGCAGTATTTT.

The rearrangement joins TRBV6-1 to TRBJ1-2, with 8 positions matching TRBD1. Trimming removed 2 bases from V and 1 base from J; junction bases left unmatched: 3. Germline V gives CDR1 MNHNS, CDR2 SASEGT. The CDR3 length is 15 residues. CDR3 DNA: TGTGCCAGCAGTGAATTTGGACAGGGTAACTATGGCTACACCTTC. It specifies CASSEFGQGNYGYTF.

The chain recombines TRBV2 with TRBJ1-2; TRBD1 is a possible D gene (5 bases). Trimming left V 5 bases short and J 3 bases short, with 10 bases between. This CDR3 is built from 13 residues. Germline assignment: CDR1 SNHLY and CDR2 FYNNEI. The DNA for the CDR3 is TGTGCCAGCAGTCCAGACAGATACTATGGCTACACCTTC. Translation: CASSPDRYYGYTF.

V and J are TRBV5-1 and TRBJ2-7, with unresolved D. Trimming left V 2 bases short and J 4 bases short, with 13 bases between. The V gene's germline CDR1 is SGHRS and CDR2 YFSETQ. CDR3 length: 14 amino acids. The CDR3 is CASSLLRRSYEQYF. Written as DNA, the CDR3 is TGCGCCAGCAGCTTACTCAGACGGTCATACGAGCAGTACTTC.

The chain uses TRBV5-5 and TRBJ1-1; no clear D gene. Germline CDR1 reads SGHKS; CDR2 reads YYEKEE (reference sequence). CDR3 length equals 13 residues. Between the trimmed V and J ends, which lost 0 bases and 4 bases, there was a span of 7 bases. CDR3 sequence reads: CASSLDGSTEAFF. The CDR3 nucleotides read TGTGCCAGCAGCTTGGATGGGTCCACTGAAGCTTTCTTT.

The chain combines TRBV5-1 with TRBJ2-3; D not certain. This CDR3 has 12 amino acids. Germline V gene sequence: CDR1 SGHRS, CDR2 YFSETQ. With 7 bases removed from V and 1 base from J, the gap between germline ends came to 7 bases. CDR3 nucleotides: TGCGCCAGCCGGGCGGGCACAGATACGCAGTATTTT. This encodes CASRAGTDTQYF.

This chain joins TRBV14 and TRBJ1-1; the D is unclear. Germline CDR1 SGHDN, CDR2 FVKESK. The CDR3 has 13 residues. V gave up 4 bases and J gave up 6 bases, with 12 bases separating them. The CDR3 spells CASSLSGFAEAFF. In nucleotides, the CDR3 is TGTGCCAGCAGCCTTTCGGGATTCGCTGAAGCTTTCTTT.

A single count supports this clone. V usage is TRBV13 and J usage is TRBJ2-7; D unresolved. The CDR3 covers 14 residues. Germline V gene data show CDR1 as PRHDT and CDR2 as FYEKMQ (reference sequence). Between the trimmed V and J ends, which lost 0 bases and 0 bases, there was a span of 6 bases. CDR3: CASSLGGGSYEQYF. For the CDR3, the DNA is TGTGCCAGCAGCTTAGGAGGCGGCTCCTACGAGCAGTACTTC.

V and J are TRBV4-2 and TRBJ2-2; D unresolved. CDR1 is LGHNA and CDR2 is YNFKEQ in the germline V gene. CDR3 length: 16 residues. The V end lost 3 bases, the J end lost 5 bases, and 16 bases lay between the germline ends. This CDR3 reads CASSQSRVLWTGELFF. The DNA for the CDR3 is TGTGCCAGCAGCCAGAGCCGAGTCTTGTGGACCGGGGAGCTGTTTTTT.